The T cell receptor beta chain under discussion was sequenced for a study of Ad26.COV2.S vaccination and SARS-CoV-2 variants. CDR1 is SGHVS and CDR2 is FQNEAQ in the germline V gene. This CDR3 comprises 13 residues. The V and J ends lost 1 base and 4 bases respectively, with 7 bases between them. Profiling relied on immunoSEQ multiplex PCR, and the TCRdb table lists in-frame clones only, not all of them. The data show over 400,000 clones, about 92% seen once. This clone appeared once. Treatment denoted: 19 received Ad26.COV2.S at low or high dose, single or two shots; 5 received placebo; per-sample allocation not given. The samples were gathered on day 63 after the first injection of vaccine or placebo.

This chain joins TRBV7-8 and TRBJ1-2; D is uncertain. Material: peripheral blood, obtained in a trial of Ad26.COV2.S vaccine versus placebo. The clonotype was recovered from a person aged 18-60 years who received the Ad26.COV2.S COVID-19 vaccine or a placebo. DNA of the CDR3: TGTGCCAGCAGCTTAGGGGATCGCTATGGCTACACCTTC. Translation gives CASSLGDRYGYTF.